Listed below are T cell receptor beta chains from one sample, sequenced in a study of OX40 agonist ivuxolimab in advanced cancers. The protocol was immunoSEQ multiplex PCR, while the TCRdb copy is restricted to in-frame clones and leaves out a portion. The table records around 84,000 clones, around 90% of them present only once. The specimen comprised CD4+ or CD8+ T cells sorted from blood, sampled in a trial of the OX40 agonist ivuxolimab. These receptors all come from an adult with an advanced solid tumor such as melanoma, head and neck, liver or kidney cancer. CDR3s include the opening cysteine and the closing phenylalanine or tryptophan. Each record gives: CDR3 DNA, CDR3 protein, J gene, D gene, clone size, V gene. D genes are given only for firm matches. Size tells how often a clone was seen (once, few, many) or the class of an expanded clone, and some rows leave it out.

TGTGCCAGCAGCTTAGAAAGGGGACCCTACGAGCAGTACTTC | CASSLERGPYEQYF | TRBJ2-7 | NA | NA | TRBV7-2
TGTGCCAGCAGTCGGACTAGCGGGTCCAACGAGCAGTACTTC | CASSRTSGSNEQYF | TRBJ2-7 | TRBD2 | NA | TRBV6-1
TGTGCCAGCAGTGGGGGATCATTCGGGCACTATGGCTACACCTTC | CASSGGSFGHYGYTF | TRBJ1-2 | NA | once | TRBV6-1
TGCGCCAGCAGCACCCAGGGCACAGATACGCAGTATTTT | CASSTQGTDTQYF | TRBJ2-3 | NA | NA | TRBV5-1
TGTGCCAGCAGTTTGGATAGATTCTACGAGCAGTACTTC | CASSLDRFYEQYF | TRBJ2-7 | NA | NA | TRBV28
TGCGCCAGCAGCTGGCAGGGATCCGGGGAGCTGTTTTTT | CASSWQGSGELFF | TRBJ2-2 | NA | NA | TRBV5-1
TGCAGCGTCCGGACAGGCGATCAGCCCCAGCATTTT | CSVRTGDQPQHF | TRBJ1-5 | TRBD1 | NA | TRBV29-1
TGTGCCAGCAGCTATCCGGGACAGGGGGCAAGGGGCTACACCTTC | CASSYPGQGARGYTF | TRBJ1-2 | TRBD1 | NA | TRBV7-2
TGTGCCAGCAGCTTCGGGGCGCAGGGTGACACTGAAGCTTTCTTT | CASSFGAQGDTEAFF | TRBJ1-1 | NA | NA | TRBV11-3
TGTGCCAGTAGTCCCAGGGTAGCGGGAGAGACCCAGTACTTC | CASSPRVAGETQYF | TRBJ2-5 | TRBD2 | few | TRBV19
TGTGCCAGCAACGAAGCGGGAGCCCTCCAAGAGACCCAGTACTTC | CASNEAGALQETQYF | TRBJ2-5 | TRBD2 | NA | TRBV7-9
TGTGCCAGCAGCTTAAGGGGGGCCGGCGGGGAGCTGTTTTTT | CASSLRGAGGELFF | TRBJ2-2 | NA | NA | TRBV5-4
TGTGCCAGCAGTGAGGGGGGGGCCCCACCCCCCCCCGGGGAGCTGTTTTTT | CASSEGGAPPPPGELFF | TRBJ2-2 | NA | once | TRBV6-1
TGTGCCAGCAGACCTACAGGGGGGGCGAACACTGAAGCTTTCTTT | CASRPTGGANTEAFF | TRBJ1-1 | TRBD1 | NA | TRBV6-1